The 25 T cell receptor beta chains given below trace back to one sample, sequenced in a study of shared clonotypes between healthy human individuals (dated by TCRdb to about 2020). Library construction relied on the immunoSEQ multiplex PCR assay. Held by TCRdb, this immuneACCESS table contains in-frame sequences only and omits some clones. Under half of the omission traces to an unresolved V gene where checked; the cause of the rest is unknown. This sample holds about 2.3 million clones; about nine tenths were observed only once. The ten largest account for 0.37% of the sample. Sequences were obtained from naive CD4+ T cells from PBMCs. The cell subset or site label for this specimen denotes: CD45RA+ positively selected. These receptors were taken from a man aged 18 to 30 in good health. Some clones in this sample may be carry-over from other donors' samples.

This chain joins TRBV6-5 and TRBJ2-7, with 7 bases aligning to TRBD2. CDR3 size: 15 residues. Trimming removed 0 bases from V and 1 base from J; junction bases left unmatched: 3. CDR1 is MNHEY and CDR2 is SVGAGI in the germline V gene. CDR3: CASSYSGGKSYEQYF. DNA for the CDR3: TGTGCCAGCAGTTACTCCGGGGGGAAGTCCTACGAGCAGTACTTC.

Here the CDR3 reads CASSAATGSGNTIYF. The CDR3 nucleotides read TGTGCCAGCAGCGCAGCGACAGGATCAGGAAACACCATATATTTT. V gene TRBV2 combines with J gene TRBJ1-3; D possibly corresponds to TRBD1 (6 bases). The V gene lost 6 bases and the J gene lost 4 bases, with 16 bases spanning the gap. Looked up from germline, CDR1 is SNHLY and CDR2 is FYNNEI. CDR3 size: 15 residues.

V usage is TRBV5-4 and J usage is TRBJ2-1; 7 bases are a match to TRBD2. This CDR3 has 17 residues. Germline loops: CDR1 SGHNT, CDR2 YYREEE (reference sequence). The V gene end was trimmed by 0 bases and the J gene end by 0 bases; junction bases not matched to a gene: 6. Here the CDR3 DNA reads TGTGCCAGCAGCTTGGATCTTCGCGGGAGCTCCTACAATGAGCAGTTCTTC. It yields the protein CASSLDLRGSSYNEQFF.

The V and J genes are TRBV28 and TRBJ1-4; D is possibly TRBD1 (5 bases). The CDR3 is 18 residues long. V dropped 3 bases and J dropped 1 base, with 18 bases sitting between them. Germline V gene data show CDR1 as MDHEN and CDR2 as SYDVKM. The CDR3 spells CASSFIWDAGGTNEKLFF. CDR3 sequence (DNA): TGTGCCAGCAGTTTTATTTGGGATGCGGGGGGAACTAATGAAAAACTGTTTTTT.

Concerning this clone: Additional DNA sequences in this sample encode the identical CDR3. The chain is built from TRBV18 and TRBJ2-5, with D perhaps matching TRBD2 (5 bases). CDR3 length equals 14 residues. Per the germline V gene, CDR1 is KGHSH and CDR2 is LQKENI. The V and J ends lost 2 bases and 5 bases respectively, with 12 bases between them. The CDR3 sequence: CASSPSGRGETQYF. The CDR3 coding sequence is TGTGCCAGCTCACCATCCGGCCGCGGGGAGACCCAGTACTTC.

The CDR3: CASKGRDKNIQYF. The CDR3 coding sequence is TGTGCCAGCAAGGGTAGGGATAAAAACATTCAGTACTTC. V is TRBV6-5 and J is TRBJ2-4; D not resolved. V shed 7 bases and J shed 4 bases, with 11 bases lying between them. CDR3 length: 13 residues. Germline V gene sequence: CDR1 MNHEY, CDR2 SVGAGI.

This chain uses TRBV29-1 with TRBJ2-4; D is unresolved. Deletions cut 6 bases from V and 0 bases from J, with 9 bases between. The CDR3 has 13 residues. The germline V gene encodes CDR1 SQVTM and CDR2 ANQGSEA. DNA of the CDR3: TGCAGCGTCGGAGACGGAGCCAAAAACATTCAGTACTTC. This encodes CSVGDGAKNIQYF.

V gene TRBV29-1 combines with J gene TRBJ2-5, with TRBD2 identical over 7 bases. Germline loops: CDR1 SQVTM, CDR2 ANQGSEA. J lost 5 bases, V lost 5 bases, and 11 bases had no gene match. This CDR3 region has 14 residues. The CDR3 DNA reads TGCAGCGTTCGGGGGAGGGCCACGTCGGAGACCCAGTACTTC. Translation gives CSVRGRATSETQYF.

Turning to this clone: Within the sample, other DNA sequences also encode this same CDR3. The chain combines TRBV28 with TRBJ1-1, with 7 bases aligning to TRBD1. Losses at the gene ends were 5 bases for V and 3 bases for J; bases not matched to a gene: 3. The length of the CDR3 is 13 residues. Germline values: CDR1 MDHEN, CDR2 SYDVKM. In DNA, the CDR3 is TGTGCCAGCAGTCTCGACAGGGACACTGAAGCTTTCTTT. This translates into CASSLDRDTEAFF.

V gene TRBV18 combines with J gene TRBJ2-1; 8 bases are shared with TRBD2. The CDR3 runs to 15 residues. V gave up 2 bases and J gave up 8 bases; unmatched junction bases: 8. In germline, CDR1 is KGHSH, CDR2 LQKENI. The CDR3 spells CASSPGTGGPDEQFF. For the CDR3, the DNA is TGTGCCAGCTCACCAGGGACGGGAGGGCCTGATGAGCAGTTCTTC.

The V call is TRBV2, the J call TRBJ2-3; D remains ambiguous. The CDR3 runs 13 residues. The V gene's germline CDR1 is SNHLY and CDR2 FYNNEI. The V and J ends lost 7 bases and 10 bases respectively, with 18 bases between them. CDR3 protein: CASNYGNLLPQYF. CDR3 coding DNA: TGTGCCAGCAATTATGGGAACCTCCTTCCGCAGTATTTT.

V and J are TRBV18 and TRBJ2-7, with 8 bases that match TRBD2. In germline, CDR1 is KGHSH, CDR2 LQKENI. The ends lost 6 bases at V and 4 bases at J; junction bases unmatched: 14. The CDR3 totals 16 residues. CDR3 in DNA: TGTGCCAGCTCTCCTATCGGGGGGGGCCGCATATACGAGCAGTACTTC. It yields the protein CASSPIGGGRIYEQYF.

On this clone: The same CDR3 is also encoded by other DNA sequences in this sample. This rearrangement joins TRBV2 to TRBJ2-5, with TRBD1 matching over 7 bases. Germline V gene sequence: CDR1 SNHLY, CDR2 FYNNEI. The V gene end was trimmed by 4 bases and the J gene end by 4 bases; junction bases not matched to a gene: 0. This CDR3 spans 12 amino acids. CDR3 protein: CASSGDRETQYF. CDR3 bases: TGTGCCAGCAGTGGGGACAGAGAGACCCAGTACTTC.

CDR3 sequence (DNA): TGTGCCAGCAGCTTAGCCTCGAGCGCCCGGAGTAGCAATCAGCCCCAGCATTTT. Translation gives CASSLASSARSSNQPQHF. This chain uses TRBV7-8 with TRBJ1-5; D gene ambiguous. The CDR3 runs 18 residues. V was clipped by 0 bases and J by 0 bases, with 15 bases between them. Germline lookup yields CDR1 SGHVS and CDR2 FQNEAQ.

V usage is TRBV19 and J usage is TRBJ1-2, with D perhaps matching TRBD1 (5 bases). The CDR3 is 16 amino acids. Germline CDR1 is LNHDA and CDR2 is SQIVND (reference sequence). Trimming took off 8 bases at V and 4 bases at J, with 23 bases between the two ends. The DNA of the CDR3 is TGTGCCAGTGCCCAGGGCCTAGGGAGGGGATTCTATGGCTACACCTTC. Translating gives CASAQGLGRGFYGYTF.

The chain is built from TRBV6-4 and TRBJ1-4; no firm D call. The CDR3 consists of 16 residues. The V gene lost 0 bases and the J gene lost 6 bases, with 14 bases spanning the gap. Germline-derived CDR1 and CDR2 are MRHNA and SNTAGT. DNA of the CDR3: TGTGCCAGCAGTGACTCGCTCCAGACTGGGGATGAAAAACTGTTTTTT. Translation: CASSDSLQTGDEKLFF.

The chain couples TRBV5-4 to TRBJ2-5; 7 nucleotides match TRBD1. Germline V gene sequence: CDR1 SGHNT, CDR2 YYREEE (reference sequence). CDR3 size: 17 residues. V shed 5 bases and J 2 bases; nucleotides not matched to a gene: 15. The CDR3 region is CASRHDPGTDFQETQYF. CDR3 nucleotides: TGTGCCAGCAGGCACGATCCCGGGACAGACTTTCAAGAGACCCAGTACTTC.

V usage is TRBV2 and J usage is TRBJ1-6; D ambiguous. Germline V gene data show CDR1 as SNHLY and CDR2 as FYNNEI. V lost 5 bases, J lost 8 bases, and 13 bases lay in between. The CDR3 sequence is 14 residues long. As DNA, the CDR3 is TGTGCCAGCAGTTCTCCCGGGAGGGATTCACCCCTCCACTTT. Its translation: CASSSPGRDSPLHF.

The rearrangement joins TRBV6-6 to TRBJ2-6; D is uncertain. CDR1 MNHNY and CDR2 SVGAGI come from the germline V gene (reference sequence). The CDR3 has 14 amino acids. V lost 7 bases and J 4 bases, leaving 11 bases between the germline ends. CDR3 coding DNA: TGTGCCAGCATGCGAGCGTCAGGGGCCAACGTCCTGACTTTC. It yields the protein CASMRASGANVLTF.

In nucleotides, the CDR3 is TGTGCCAGCAGCTTAGCTTGGGGGCAGGGTCGGGGCTACACCTTC. Encoded protein: CASSLAWGQGRGYTF. The chain couples TRBV7-2 to TRBJ1-2; D perhaps matches TRBD1 (6 bases). The CDR3 is 15 residues long. From germline, CDR1 is SGHTA and CDR2 FQGNSA. Trimming stripped 0 bases from V and 8 bases from J, with 16 bases between.

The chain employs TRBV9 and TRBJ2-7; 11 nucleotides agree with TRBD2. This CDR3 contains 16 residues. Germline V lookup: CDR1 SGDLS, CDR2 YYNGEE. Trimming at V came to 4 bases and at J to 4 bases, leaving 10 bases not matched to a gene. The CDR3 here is CASSRLGGTSGYEQYF. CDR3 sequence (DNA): TGTGCCAGCAGCCGCCTCGGAGGGACTAGCGGATACGAGCAGTACTTC.

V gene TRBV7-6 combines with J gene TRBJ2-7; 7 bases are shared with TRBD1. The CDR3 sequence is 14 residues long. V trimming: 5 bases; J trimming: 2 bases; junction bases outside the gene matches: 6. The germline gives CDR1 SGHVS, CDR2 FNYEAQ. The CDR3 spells CASSRKGQTYEQYF. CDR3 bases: TGTGCCAGCAGCCGCAAGGGACAGACCTACGAGCAGTACTTC.

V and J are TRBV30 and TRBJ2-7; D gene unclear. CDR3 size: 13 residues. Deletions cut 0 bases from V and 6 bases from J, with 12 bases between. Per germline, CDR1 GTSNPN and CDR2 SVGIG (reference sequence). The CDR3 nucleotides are TGTGCCTGGAGTGTATATTCGACCGGCGAGCAGTACTTC. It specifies CAWSVYSTGEQYF.

CDR3 nucleotide sequence: TGCGCCAGCAGCGGTATACAGGGGGGGCTGACTACGCAGTATTTT. Translating it yields CASSGIQGGLTTQYF. The chain joins TRBV5-1 to TRBJ2-3; maybe TRBD1 (8 bases). Trimming shortened V by 4 bases and J by 8 bases, and 20 bases separated the two germline ends. From germline, CDR1 is SGHRS and CDR2 YFSETQ. This CDR3 spans 15 amino acids.

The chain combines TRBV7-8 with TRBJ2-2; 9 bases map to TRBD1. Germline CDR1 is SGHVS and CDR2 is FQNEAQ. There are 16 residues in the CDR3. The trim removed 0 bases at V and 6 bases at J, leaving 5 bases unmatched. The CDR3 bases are TGTGCCAGCAGCTTAGCCGGGACAGGGCGGTCCGGGGAGCTGTTTTTT. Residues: CASSLAGTGRSGELFF.